This T cell receptor beta chain was profiled in a study of T cell repertoires in cytomegalovirus infection. The wider study: Indications came from public TCR beta signatures; they pointed to CMV infection and to a matching HLA type. Study-wide points: The response measured ex vivo was dominated by TCR beta clonotypes (HLA-C-restricted and CMV-specific). Individuals carrying CMV plus the relevant HLA were identified by cumulative frequency of public TCR beta families.

The CDR3 is made up of 15 amino acids. J gave up 4 bases and V 7 bases, and 12 bases lay outside the gene matches. Germline-derived CDR1 and CDR2 are SGHTA and FQGNSA. TCRdb processed the reads anew with MiXCR; each CDR3 protein has one entry. The table lists fewer than 400,000 distinct CDR3 sequences, around 18% of them singletons, with 8.5% to 10% in the top ten. About this clonotype: What it binds is not known.

Sequenced sample: PBMCs. The TCR originated in a human donor in good health (CMV status not recorded). Some clones in this sample may be carry-over from other donors' samples. The rearrangement joins TRBV7-2 to TRBJ2-7; the match to TRBD2 covers 8 bases. For the CDR3, the DNA is TGTGCCAGCACCCCAGGCGGGGGGCTAGGGTACGAGCAGTACTTC. Translated, it gives CASTPGGGLGYEQYF.